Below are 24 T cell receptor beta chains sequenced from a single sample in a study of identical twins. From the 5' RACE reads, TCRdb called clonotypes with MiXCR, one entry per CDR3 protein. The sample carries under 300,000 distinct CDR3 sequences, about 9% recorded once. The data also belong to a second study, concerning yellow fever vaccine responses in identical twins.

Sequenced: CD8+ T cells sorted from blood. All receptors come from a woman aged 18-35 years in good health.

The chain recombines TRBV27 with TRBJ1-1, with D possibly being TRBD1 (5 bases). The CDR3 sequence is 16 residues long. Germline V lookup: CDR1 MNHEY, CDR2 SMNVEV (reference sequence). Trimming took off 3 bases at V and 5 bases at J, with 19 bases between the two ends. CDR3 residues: CASSFTRPGVGTEAFF. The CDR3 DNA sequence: TGTGCCAGCAGTTTCACGAGACCGGGGGTCGGGACTGAAGCTTTCTTT.

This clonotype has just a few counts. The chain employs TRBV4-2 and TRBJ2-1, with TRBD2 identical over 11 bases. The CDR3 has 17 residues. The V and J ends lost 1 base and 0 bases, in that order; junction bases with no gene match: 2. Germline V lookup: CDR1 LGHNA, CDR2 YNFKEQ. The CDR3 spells CASSQGLAGNSYNEQFF. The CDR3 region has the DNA TGTGCCAGCAGCCAAGGACTAGCGGGGAACTCCTACAATGAGCAGTTCTTC.

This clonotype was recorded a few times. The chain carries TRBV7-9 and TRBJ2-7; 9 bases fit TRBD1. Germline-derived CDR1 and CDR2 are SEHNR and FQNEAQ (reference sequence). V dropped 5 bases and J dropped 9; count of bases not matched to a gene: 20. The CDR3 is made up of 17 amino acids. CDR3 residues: CASSGTGDRDPIGVQYF. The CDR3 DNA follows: TGTGCCAGCAGCGGGACGGGGGACAGGGACCCTATTGGGGTGCAGTACTTC.

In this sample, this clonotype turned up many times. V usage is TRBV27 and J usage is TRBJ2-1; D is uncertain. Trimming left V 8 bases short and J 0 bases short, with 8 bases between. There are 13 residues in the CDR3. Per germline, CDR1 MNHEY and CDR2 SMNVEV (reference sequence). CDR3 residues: CASVGSSYNEQFF. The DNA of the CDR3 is TGTGCCAGCGTCGGAAGCTCCTACAATGAGCAGTTCTTC.

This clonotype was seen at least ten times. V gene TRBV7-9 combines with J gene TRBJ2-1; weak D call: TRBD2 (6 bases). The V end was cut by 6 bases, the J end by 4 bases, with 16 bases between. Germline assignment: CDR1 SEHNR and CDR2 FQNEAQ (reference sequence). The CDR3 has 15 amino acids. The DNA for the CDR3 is TGTGCCAGCAGGCCGGGACTGTCACTGTACAATGAGCAGTTCTTC. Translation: CASRPGLSLYNEQFF.

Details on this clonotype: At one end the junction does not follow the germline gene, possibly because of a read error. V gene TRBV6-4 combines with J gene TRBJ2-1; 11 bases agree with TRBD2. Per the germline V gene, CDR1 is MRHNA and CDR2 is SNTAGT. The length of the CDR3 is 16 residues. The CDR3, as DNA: TGTGCCAGCAGGACCCTCGATAGCGGGGGGGCCTATGAGCAGTCCTTC. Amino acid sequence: CASRTLDSGGAYEQSF.

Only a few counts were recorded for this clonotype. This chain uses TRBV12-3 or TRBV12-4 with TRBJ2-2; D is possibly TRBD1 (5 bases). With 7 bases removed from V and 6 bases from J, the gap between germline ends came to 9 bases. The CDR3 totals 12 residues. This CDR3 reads CASTMGPGELFF. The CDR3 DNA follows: TGTGCCAGCACTATGGGGCCCGGGGAGCTGTTTTTT.

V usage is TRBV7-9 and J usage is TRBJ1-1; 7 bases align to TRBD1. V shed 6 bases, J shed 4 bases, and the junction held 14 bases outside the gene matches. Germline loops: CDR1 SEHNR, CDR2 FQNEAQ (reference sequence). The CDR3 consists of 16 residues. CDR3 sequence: CASRAQGLGGSTEAFF. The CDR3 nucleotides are TGTGCCAGCAGGGCACAGGGGCTCGGCGGGAGCACTGAAGCTTTCTTT. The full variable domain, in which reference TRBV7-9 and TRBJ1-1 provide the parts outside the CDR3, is DTGVSQNPRHKITKRGQNVTFRCDPISEHNRLYWYRQTLGQGPEFLTYFQNEAQLEKSRLLSDRFSAERPKGSFSTLEIQRTEQGDSAMYLCASRAQGLGGSTEAFFGQGTRLTVV.

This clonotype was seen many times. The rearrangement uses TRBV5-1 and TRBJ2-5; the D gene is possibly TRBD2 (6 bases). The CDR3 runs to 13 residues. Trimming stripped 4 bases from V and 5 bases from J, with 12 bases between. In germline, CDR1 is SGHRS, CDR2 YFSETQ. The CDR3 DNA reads TGCGCCAGCAGCCGGTGGAGGGCGGAGACCCAGTACTTC. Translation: CASSRWRAETQYF.

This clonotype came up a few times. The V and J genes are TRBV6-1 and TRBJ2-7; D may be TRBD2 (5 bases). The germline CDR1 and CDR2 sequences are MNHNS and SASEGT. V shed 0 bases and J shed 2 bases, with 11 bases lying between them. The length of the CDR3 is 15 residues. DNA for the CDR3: TGTGCCAGCAGTGAAGCAAGCGACGGGACCTACGAGCAGTACTTC. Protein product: CASSEASDGTYEQYF.

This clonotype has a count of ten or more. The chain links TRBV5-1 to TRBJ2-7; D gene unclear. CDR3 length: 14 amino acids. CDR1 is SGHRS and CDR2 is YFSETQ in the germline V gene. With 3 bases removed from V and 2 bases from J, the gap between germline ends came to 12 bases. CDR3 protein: CASSYSTGTYEQYF. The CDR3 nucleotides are TGCGCCAGCAGCTACTCGACTGGAACCTACGAGCAGTACTTC.

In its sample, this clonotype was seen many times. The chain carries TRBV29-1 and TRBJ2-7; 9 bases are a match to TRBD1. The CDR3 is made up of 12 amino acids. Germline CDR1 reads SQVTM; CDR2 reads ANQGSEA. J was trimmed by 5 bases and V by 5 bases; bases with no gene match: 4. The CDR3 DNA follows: TGCAGCGTTCCCGGGACAGGGAACGAGCAGTACTTC. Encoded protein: CSVPGTGNEQYF.

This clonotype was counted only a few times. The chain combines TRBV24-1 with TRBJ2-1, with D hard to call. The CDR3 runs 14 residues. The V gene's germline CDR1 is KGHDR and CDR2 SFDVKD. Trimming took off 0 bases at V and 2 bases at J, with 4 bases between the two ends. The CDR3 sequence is CATSDLGPYNEQFF. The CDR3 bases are TGTGCCACCAGTGATTTGGGACCCTACAATGAGCAGTTCTTC.

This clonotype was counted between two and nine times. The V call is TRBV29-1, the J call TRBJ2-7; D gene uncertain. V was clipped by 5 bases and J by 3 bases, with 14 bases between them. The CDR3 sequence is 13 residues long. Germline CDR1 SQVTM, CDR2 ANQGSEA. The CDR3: CSVLDDTFYEQYF. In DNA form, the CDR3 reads TGCAGCGTTTTGGACGACACTTTCTACGAGCAGTACTTC.

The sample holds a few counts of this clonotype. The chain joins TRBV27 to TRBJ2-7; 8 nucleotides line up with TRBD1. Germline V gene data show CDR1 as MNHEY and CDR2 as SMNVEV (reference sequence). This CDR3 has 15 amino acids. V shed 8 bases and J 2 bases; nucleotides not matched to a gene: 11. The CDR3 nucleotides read TGTGCCAGCTATGGACAGGGCATATCCACCTACGAGCAGTACTTC. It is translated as CASYGQGISTYEQYF.

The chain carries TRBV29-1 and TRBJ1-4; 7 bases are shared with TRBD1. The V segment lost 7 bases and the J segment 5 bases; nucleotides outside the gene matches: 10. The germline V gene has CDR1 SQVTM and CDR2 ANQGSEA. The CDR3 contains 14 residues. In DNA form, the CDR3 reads TGCAGCGGCTACTTCGGGACAGTCAATGAAAAACTGTTTTTT. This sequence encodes CSGYFGTVNEKLFF.

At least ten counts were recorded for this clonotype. Here the CDR3 reads CATSRSAGQSYEQYF. The CDR3 bases are TGTGCCACCAGCAGATCGGCAGGGCAGTCCTACGAGCAGTACTTC. V usage is TRBV15 and J usage is TRBJ2-7, with D perhaps matching TRBD1 (5 bases). Germline V lookup: CDR1 LNHNV, CDR2 YYDKDF (reference sequence). Trimming took 2 bases from V and 1 from J, leaving 12 bases between them. The CDR3 is 15 residues long.

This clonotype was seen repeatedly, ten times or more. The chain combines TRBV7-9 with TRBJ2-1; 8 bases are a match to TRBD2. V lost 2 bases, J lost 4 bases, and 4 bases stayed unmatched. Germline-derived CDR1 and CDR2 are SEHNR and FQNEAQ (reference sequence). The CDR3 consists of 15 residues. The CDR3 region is CASSLIQRGYNEQFF. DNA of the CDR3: TGTGCCAGCAGCTTAATACAGCGGGGGTACAATGAGCAGTTCTTC.

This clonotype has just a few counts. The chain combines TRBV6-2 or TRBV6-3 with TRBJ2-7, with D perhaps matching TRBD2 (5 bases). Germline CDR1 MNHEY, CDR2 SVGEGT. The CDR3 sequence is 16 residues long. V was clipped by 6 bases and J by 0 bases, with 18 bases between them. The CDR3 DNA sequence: TGTGCCAGCAGACCCAGCACTAGTCAATCCTCCTACGAGCAGTACTTC. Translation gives CASRPSTSQSSYEQYF.

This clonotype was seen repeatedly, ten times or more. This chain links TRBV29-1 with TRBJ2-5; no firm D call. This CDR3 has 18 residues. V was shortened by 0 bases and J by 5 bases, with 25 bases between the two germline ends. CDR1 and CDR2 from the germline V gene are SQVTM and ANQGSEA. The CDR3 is CSVEDPETGRPSGETQYF. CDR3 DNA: TGCAGCGTTGAAGACCCCGAGACTGGTAGACCGAGTGGGGAGACCCAGTACTTC.

In DNA, the CDR3 is TGTGCCAGCAGTGAAGGAGCGGGAGTCCCCTACGAGCAGTACTTC. This encodes CASSEGAGVPYEQYF. This sequence joins TRBV2 and TRBJ2-7; 8 bases fit TRBD2. Germline-derived CDR1 and CDR2 are SNHLY and FYNNEI. The V gene end was trimmed by 1 base and the J gene end by 2 bases; junction bases not matched to a gene: 4. The CDR3 totals 15 residues.

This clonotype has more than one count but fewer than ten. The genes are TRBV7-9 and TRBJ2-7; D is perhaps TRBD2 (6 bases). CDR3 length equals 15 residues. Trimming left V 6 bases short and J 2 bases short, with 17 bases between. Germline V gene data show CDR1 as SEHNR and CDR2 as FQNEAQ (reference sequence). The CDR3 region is CASSNWEARPYEQYF. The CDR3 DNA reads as TGTGCCAGCAGTAATTGGGAGGCCCGCCCCTACGAGCAGTACTTC.

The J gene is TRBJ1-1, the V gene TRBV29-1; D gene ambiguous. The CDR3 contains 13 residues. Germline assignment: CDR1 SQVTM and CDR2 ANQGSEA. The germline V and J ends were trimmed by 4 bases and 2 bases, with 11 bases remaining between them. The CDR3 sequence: CSVVTEDNTEAFF. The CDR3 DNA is TGCAGCGTTGTGACGGAAGATAACACTGAAGCTTTCTTT.

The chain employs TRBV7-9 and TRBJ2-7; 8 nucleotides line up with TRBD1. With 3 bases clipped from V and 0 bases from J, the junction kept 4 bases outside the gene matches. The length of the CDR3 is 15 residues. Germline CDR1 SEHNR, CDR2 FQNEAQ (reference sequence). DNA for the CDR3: TGTGCCAGCAGCTTCAGACAGGGGAGCTCCTACGAGCAGTACTTC. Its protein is CASSFRQGSSYEQYF.